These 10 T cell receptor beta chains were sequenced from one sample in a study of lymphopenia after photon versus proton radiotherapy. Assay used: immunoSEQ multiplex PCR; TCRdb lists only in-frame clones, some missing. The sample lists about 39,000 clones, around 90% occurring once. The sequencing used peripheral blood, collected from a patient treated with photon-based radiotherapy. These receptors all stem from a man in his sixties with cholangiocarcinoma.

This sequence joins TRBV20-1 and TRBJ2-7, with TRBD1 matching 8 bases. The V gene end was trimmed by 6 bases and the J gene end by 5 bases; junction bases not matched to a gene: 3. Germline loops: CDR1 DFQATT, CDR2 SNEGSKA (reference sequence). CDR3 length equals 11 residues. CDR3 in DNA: TGCAGTGCGGACAGGGCTCACGAGCAGTACTTC. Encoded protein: CSADRAHEQYF.

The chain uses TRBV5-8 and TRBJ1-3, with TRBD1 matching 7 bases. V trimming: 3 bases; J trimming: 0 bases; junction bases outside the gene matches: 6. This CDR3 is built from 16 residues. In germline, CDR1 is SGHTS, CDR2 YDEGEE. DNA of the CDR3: TGTGCCAGCAGCTCTCGGGACAGTTACTCTGGAAACACCATATATTTT. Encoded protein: CASSSRDSYSGNTIYF.

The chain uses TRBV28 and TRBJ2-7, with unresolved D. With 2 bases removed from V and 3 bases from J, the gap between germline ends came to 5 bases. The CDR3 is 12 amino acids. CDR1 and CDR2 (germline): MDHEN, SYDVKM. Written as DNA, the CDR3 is TGTGCCAGCAGTTTAGTCCTCTACGAGCAGTACTTC. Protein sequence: CASSLVLYEQYF.

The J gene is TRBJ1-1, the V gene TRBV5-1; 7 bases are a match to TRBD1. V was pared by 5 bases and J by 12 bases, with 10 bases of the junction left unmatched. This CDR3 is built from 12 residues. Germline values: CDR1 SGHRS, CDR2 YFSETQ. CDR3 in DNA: TGCGCCAGCAGGGAAACACAGGGGAAAACTTTCTTT. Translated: CASRETQGKTFF.

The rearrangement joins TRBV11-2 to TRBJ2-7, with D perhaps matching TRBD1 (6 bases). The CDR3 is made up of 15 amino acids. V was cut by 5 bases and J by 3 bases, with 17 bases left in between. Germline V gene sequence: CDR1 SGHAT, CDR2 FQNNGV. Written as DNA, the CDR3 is TGTGCCAGCAGCCCTATCCCCCAGGGACACTACGAGCAGTACTTC. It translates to CASSPIPQGHYEQYF.

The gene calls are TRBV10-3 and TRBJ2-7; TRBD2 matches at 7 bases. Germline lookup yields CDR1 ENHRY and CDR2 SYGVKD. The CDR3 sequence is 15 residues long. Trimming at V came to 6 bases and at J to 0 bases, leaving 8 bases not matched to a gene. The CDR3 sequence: CAISKPERGSYEQYF. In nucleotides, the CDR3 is TGTGCCATCAGCAAACCCGAGCGGGGCTCCTACGAGCAGTACTTC.

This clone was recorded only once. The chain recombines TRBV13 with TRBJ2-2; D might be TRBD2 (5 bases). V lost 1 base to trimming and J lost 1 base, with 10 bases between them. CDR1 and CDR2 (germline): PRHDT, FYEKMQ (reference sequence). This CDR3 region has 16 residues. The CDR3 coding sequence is TGTGCCAGCAGCTTAGAAGTAGGGAGGAACACCGGGGAGCTGTTTTTT. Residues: CASSLEVGRNTGELFF.

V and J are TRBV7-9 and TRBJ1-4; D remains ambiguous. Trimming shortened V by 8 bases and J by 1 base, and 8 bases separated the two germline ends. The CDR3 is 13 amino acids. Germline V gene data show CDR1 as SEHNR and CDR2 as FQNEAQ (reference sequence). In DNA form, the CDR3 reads TGTGCCAGCGGGCGAGGAACTAATGAAAAACTGTTTTTT. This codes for CASGRGTNEKLFF.

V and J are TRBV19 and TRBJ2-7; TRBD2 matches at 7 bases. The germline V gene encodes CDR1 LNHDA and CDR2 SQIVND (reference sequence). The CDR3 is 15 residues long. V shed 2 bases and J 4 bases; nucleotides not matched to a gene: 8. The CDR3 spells CASSITGTTGYEQYF. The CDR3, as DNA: TGTGCCAGTAGTATAACCGGGACTACGGGGTACGAGCAGTACTTC.

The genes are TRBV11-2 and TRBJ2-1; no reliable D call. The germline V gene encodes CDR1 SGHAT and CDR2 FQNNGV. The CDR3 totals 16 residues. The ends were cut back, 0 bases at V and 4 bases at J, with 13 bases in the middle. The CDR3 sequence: CASSLEDGPSYNEQFF. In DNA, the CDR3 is TGTGCCAGCAGCTTAGAGGACGGGCCTTCGTACAATGAGCAGTTCTTC.